The 20 T cell receptor beta chains below all came from one sample that was sequenced in a study of cytomegalovirus exposure and HLA in healthy donors. This table comes from immunoSEQ multiplex PCR, and its TCRdb copy is limited to in-frame clones, with some not included. The sample lists 300,000 to 400,000 clones, roughly 90% seen once, with under 0.95% in the top ten. Source material: PBMCs. These receptors were obtained from a woman aged 18-30 years in good health and CMV-seronegative.

CDR3 protein: CASSVVAGGPSDTQYF. The CDR3 bases are TGTGCCAGCAGCGTAGTAGCGGGGGGGCCTAGTGATACGCAGTATTTT. This sequence joins TRBV9 and TRBJ2-3, with 11 bases identical to TRBD2. This CDR3 spans 16 amino acids. Trimming took 0 bases from V and 6 from J; bases not matched to a gene: 6. The germline V gene encodes CDR1 SGDLS and CDR2 YYNGEE.

V is TRBV11-2 and J is TRBJ1-2; 7 bases are shared with TRBD1. J lost 3 bases, V lost 8 bases, and 15 bases had no gene match. This CDR3 has 16 amino acids. CDR1 and CDR2 from the germline V gene are SGHAT and FQNNGV. In DNA, the CDR3 is TGTGCCAGCCACCCTCTCCTACAGGGACAGCACTATGGCTACACCTTC. This encodes CASHPLLQGQHYGYTF.

The chain recombines TRBV30 with TRBJ1-3, with a weak D call TRBD1 (6 bases). The V gene's germline CDR1 is GTSNPN and CDR2 SVGIG (reference sequence). CDR3 length: 15 amino acids. Trimming shortened V by 2 bases and J by 0 bases, and 11 bases separated the two germline ends. CDR3 in amino acids: CAWSQGQSSGNTIYF. The CDR3 DNA sequence: TGTGCCTGGAGTCAAGGACAGAGCTCTGGAAACACCATATATTTT.

The rearrangement links TRBV20-1 to TRBJ1-2; tentatively, D is TRBD1 (5 bases). Per the germline V gene, CDR1 is DFQATT and CDR2 is SNEGSKA (reference sequence). V lost 6 bases and J lost 5, with 10 bases in between. This CDR3 region has 11 residues. The chain's CDR3 is CSADRGYGYTF. In DNA form, the CDR3 reads TGCAGTGCGGATAGGGGATATGGCTACACCTTC.

This clone was observed a single time. This chain joins TRBV15 and TRBJ1-2, with 7 bases matching TRBD1. CDR3 length equals 14 residues. CDR1 and CDR2 (germline): LNHNV, YYDKDF (reference sequence). J was trimmed by 3 bases and V by 5 bases; bases with no gene match: 6. For the CDR3, the DNA is TGTGCCACCAGCCCAGGAGGGGGCGACTATGGCTACACCTTC. Its translation: CATSPGGGDYGYTF.

In nucleotides, the CDR3 is TGCAGCACAGGGACGCCATACAATGAGCAGTTCTTC. It translates to CSTGTPYNEQFF. This chain connects TRBV29-1 to TRBJ2-1, with a weak D call TRBD1 (6 bases). Germline values: CDR1 SQVTM, CDR2 ANQGSEA. V lost 8 bases and J 4 bases, leaving 12 bases between the germline ends. This CDR3 comprises 12 residues.

This chain connects TRBV6-5 to TRBJ1-6, with TRBD1 identical over 9 bases. The trim removed 1 base at V and 7 bases at J, leaving 2 bases unmatched. The germline V gene has CDR1 MNHEY and CDR2 SVGAGI. The CDR3 is 15 amino acids. The CDR3 DNA is TGTGCCAGCAGTTACTTTACAGGGGGCAATTCACCCCTCCACTTT. Protein product: CASSYFTGGNSPLHF.

The genes are TRBV28 and TRBJ2-1; 13 bases match TRBD2. V lost 7 bases to trimming and J lost 9 bases; unmatched junction nucleotides: 9. This CDR3 is 15 amino acids long. Per the germline V gene, CDR1 is MDHEN and CDR2 is SYDVKM. Here the CDR3 DNA reads TGTGCCAGCAACGGACTAGCGGGAGCAGAGGGTGAGCAGTTCTTC. It codes for CASNGLAGAEGEQFF.

The chain has TRBV19 and TRBJ1-5; 7 nucleotides line up with TRBD1. This CDR3 spans 12 amino acids. CDR1 LNHDA and CDR2 SQIVND come from the germline V gene (reference sequence). V was pared by 6 bases and J by 9 bases, with 5 bases of the junction left unmatched. The CDR3: CASRVTGSPQHF. The CDR3 coding sequence is TGTGCCAGTAGGGTGACAGGGTCGCCCCAGCATTTT.

This chain connects TRBV7-2 to TRBJ2-3; no definite D call. This CDR3 is built from 13 residues. The germline V gene has CDR1 SGHTA and CDR2 FQGNSA. V lost 3 bases and J 4 bases, leaving 8 bases between the germline ends. In DNA, the CDR3 is TGTGCCAGCAGCTTGGTTACGGCAGATACGCAGTATTTT. Amino acids: CASSLVTADTQYF.

V usage is TRBV29-1 and J usage is TRBJ1-5; the D is unclear. V was shortened by 1 base and J by 9 bases, with 10 bases between the two germline ends. The CDR3 spans 12 residues. In germline, CDR1 is SQVTM, CDR2 ANQGSEA. This CDR3 reads CSVEVAAGPQHF. CDR3 in DNA: TGCAGCGTTGAAGTCGCGGCGGGGCCCCAGCATTTT.

The chain uses TRBV27 and TRBJ2-7; 7 positions match TRBD2. With V trimmed by 5 bases and J by 1 base, 2 bases remained unmatched. There are 13 residues in the CDR3. The germline V gene encodes CDR1 MNHEY and CDR2 SMNVEV (reference sequence). In nucleotides, the CDR3 is TGTGCCAGCAGTCGTAGCGGGTCCTACGAGCAGTACTTC. Translating it yields CASSRSGSYEQYF.

The rearrangement joins TRBV2 to TRBJ2-6; 7 bases match TRBD1. Germline CDR1 SNHLY, CDR2 FYNNEI. CDR3 size: 15 residues. V lost 5 bases, J lost 1 base, and 2 bases stayed unmatched. The CDR3 region is CASSLGQSGANVLTF. The DNA of the CDR3 is TGTGCCAGCAGTCTGGGACAGTCTGGGGCCAACGTCCTGACTTTC.

This chain uses TRBV6-5 with TRBJ2-7; TRBD2 agrees at 12 bases. In germline, CDR1 is MNHEY, CDR2 SVGAGI. There are 14 residues in the CDR3. With V trimmed by 7 bases and J by 3 bases, 4 bases remained unmatched. CDR3 nucleotides: TGTGCCAGCACCATACTAGCGGGAGGCTACGAGCAGTACTTC. The encoded protein is CASTILAGGYEQYF.

V is TRBV28 and J is TRBJ2-7; D is possibly TRBD2 (5 bases). The V end was cut by 6 bases, the J end by 2 bases, with 17 bases between. CDR1 is MDHEN and CDR2 is SYDVKM in the germline V gene. This CDR3 spans 15 amino acids. CDR3 coding DNA: TGTGCCAGCAGCCCCTTCGGGAAGGAGGCCTACGAGCAGTACTTC. It yields the protein CASSPFGKEAYEQYF.

This clone has only one observation. The chain recombines TRBV9 with TRBJ2-1, with D tentatively TRBD1 (5 bases). The CDR3 contains 15 residues. Trimming stripped 4 bases from V and 6 bases from J, with 17 bases between. CDR1 is SGDLS and CDR2 is YYNGEE in the germline V gene. The CDR3 nucleotides read TGTGCCAGCAGCAAGGGGCACACGGAAAGCAATGAGCAGTTCTTC. Protein: CASSKGHTESNEQFF.

This chain links TRBV4-2 with TRBJ2-7; 7 bases map to TRBD2. Germline assignment: CDR1 LGHNA and CDR2 YNFKEQ. CDR3 size: 19 residues. V trimming: 0 bases; J trimming: 1 base; junction bases outside the gene matches: 15. CDR3 sequence reads: CASSQEGREMVAGSYEQYF. CDR3 bases: TGTGCCAGCAGCCAAGAAGGGCGGGAGATGGTTGCGGGATCCTACGAGCAGTACTTC.

The chain carries TRBV7-9 and TRBJ1-4; 7 nucleotides match TRBD1. From germline, CDR1 is SEHNR and CDR2 FQNEAQ (reference sequence). CDR3 length: 15 amino acids. V was pared by 4 bases and J by 5 bases, with 7 bases of the junction left unmatched. This CDR3 reads CASSSQGDRNEKLFF. The DNA for the CDR3 is TGTGCCAGCAGCTCCCAGGGGGATCGGAATGAAAAACTGTTTTTT.

The rearrangement uses TRBV27 and TRBJ1-1, with D possibly TRBD1 on 6 matching bases. The V end lost 5 bases, the J end lost 4 bases, and 14 bases lay between the germline ends. Looked up from germline, CDR1 is MNHEY and CDR2 is SMNVEV (reference sequence). The CDR3 is 14 amino acids. The CDR3 loop is CASSKSRGSTEAFF. The DNA of the CDR3 is TGTGCCAGCAGTAAATCCAGGGGAAGCACTGAAGCTTTCTTT.

J is TRBJ2-1 and V is TRBV9; 9 bases line up with TRBD2. The germline CDR1 and CDR2 sequences are SGDLS and YYNGEE. V dropped 2 bases and J dropped 13; count of bases not matched to a gene: 7. CDR3 length equals 13 residues. DNA of the CDR3: TGTGCCAGCAGCGTGTCTAGCGGGGCCCCACAGTTCTTC. This encodes CASSVSSGAPQFF. The variable domain in full, with the rest retrieved from reference TRBV9 and TRBJ2-1, is DSGVTQTPKHLITATGQRVTLRCSPRSGDLSVYWYQQSLDQGLQFLIQYYNGEERAKGNILERFSAQQFPDLHSELNLSSLELGDSALYFCASSVSSGAPQFFGPGTRLTVL.